These 23 T cell receptor beta chains originate from one sample sequenced in a study of cytotoxic CD8 clonotypes in ibrutinib-treated CLL. Profiled with immunoSEQ multiplex PCR; TCRdb holds only in-frame clones, not every one. There are about 130,000 clones in the sample; over 60% occur only once, and roughly 13% lies in the top ten. Sequenced here: PBMCs, sampled after 12 months of ibrutinib treatment. These receptor sequences come from a human donor with chronic lymphocytic leukemia.

V and J are TRBV28 and TRBJ1-1; D is undetermined. Germline V gene data show CDR1 as MDHEN and CDR2 as SYDVKM. The ends were cut back, 2 bases at V and 2 bases at J, with 12 bases in the middle. The CDR3 runs 15 residues. DNA of the CDR3: TGTGCCAGCAGTTTAATTGGGGAACGAAACACTGAAGCTTTCTTT. This codes for CASSLIGERNTEAFF.

The chain joins TRBV28 to TRBJ2-3; D is possibly TRBD1 or TRBD2 (5 bases each). Germline values: CDR1 MDHEN, CDR2 SYDVKM. The germline V and J ends were trimmed by 3 bases and 2 bases, with 21 bases remaining between them. The CDR3 contains 18 residues. CDR3 nucleotide sequence: TGTGCCAGCAGTTTTTGGGGCACGGGGAAAACCCCCACAGATACGCAGTATTTT. Translated, it gives CASSFWGTGKTPTDTQYF.

V and J are TRBV7-6 and TRBJ2-3; the match to TRBD1 covers 12 bases. The ends lost 4 bases at V and 4 bases at J; junction bases unmatched: 12. The germline V gene encodes CDR1 SGHVS and CDR2 FNYEAQ. The CDR3 covers 18 residues. The chain's CDR3 is CASSSGTGGSTGADTQYF. CDR3 DNA: TGTGCCAGCAGCTCCGGGACAGGGGGCTCCACAGGGGCAGATACGCAGTATTTT.

The chain carries TRBV6-5 and TRBJ2-3; the match to TRBD1 covers 8 bases. Germline loops: CDR1 MNHEY, CDR2 SVGAGI. The V segment lost 4 bases and the J segment 7 bases; nucleotides outside the gene matches: 7. This CDR3 region has 14 residues. The CDR3 is CASSFGRGRYTQYF. In DNA, the CDR3 is TGTGCCAGCAGTTTTGGCAGGGGGCGATATACGCAGTATTTT.

The rearrangement uses TRBV30 and TRBJ2-3; 11 positions match TRBD2. The V gene's germline CDR1 is GTSNPN and CDR2 SVGIG (reference sequence). This CDR3 is built from 17 residues. After removal of 3 bases from V and 7 bases from J, the junction contained 15 bases not matched to a gene. The CDR3 DNA reads TGTGCCTGGAGGACCCCGGGACTAGCGGAACTAAAGAATACGCAGTATTTT. It is translated as CAWRTPGLAELKNTQYF.

The chain uses TRBV29-1 and TRBJ2-7, with 12 bases fitting TRBD2. Germline CDR1 is SQVTM and CDR2 is ANQGSEA. The CDR3 is 14 amino acids. V was clipped by 7 bases and J by 2 bases; unmatched bases: 6. This chain's CDR3 is CSAIGLAGTYEQYF. The DNA for the CDR3 is TGCAGCGCCATAGGACTAGCGGGAACCTACGAGCAGTACTTC.

The chain has TRBV7-3 and TRBJ2-1; 10 nucleotides agree with TRBD2. Per germline, CDR1 SGHTA and CDR2 FQGTGA. The CDR3 sequence is 15 residues long. The V gene end was trimmed by 4 bases and the J gene end by 6 bases; junction bases not matched to a gene: 6. Here the CDR3 reads CASSSGLAALNEQFF. The DNA of the CDR3 is TGTGCCAGCAGCTCCGGACTAGCGGCCCTCAATGAGCAGTTCTTC.

V gene TRBV4-1 combines with J gene TRBJ2-5; D gene uncertain. The V end was cut by 4 bases, the J end by 5 bases, with 14 bases between. The CDR3 runs 14 residues. In germline, CDR1 is MGHRA, CDR2 YSYEKL. The CDR3 here is CASSLGRSWETQYF. CDR3 bases: TGCGCCAGCAGCCTCGGACGGAGCTGGGAGACCCAGTACTTC.

V gene TRBV6-5 combines with J gene TRBJ1-1, with D possibly TRBD1 on 5 matching bases. CDR1 and CDR2 (germline): MNHEY, SVGAGI. This CDR3 spans 15 amino acids. V shed 6 bases and J shed 1 base, with 15 bases lying between them. CDR3 in DNA: TGTGCCAGCAGGATGAACCGGGACGGGAACACTGAAGCTTTCTTT. Its protein is CASRMNRDGNTEAFF.

The genes are TRBV7-6 and TRBJ1-1; no definite D call. The CDR3 consists of 11 residues. Germline assignment: CDR1 SGHVS and CDR2 FNYEAQ. V lost 3 bases to trimming and J lost 10 bases, with 9 bases between them. CDR3 bases: TGTGCCAGCAGCTTGATGAGCGCAGCTTTCTTT. Protein: CASSLMSAAFF. Full variable domain (rest looked up from reference TRBV7-6 and TRBJ1-1): GAGVSQSPRYKVTKRGQDVALRCDPISGHVSLYWYRQALGQGPEFLTYFNYEAQQDKSGLPNDRFSAERPEGSISTLTIQRTEQRDSAMYRCASSLMSAAFFGQGTRLTVV.

The V call is TRBV7-3, the J call TRBJ1-1, with D unresolved. Trimming shortened V by 5 bases and J by 6 bases, and 16 bases separated the two germline ends. This CDR3 is built from 14 residues. Germline V gives CDR1 SGHTA, CDR2 FQGTGA. CDR3 amino acids: CASSPFGEAAEAFF. The CDR3 region has the DNA TGTGCCAGCAGCCCGTTCGGGGAGGCGGCTGAAGCTTTCTTT. Combining the CDR3 with reference TRBV7-3 and TRBJ1-1 gives the whole variable domain GAGVSQTPSNKVTEKGKYVELRCDPISGHTALYWYRQSLGQGPEFLIYFQGTGAADDSGLPNDRFFAVRPEGSVSTLKIQRTERGDSAVYLCASSPFGEAAEAFFGQGTRLTVV.

The rearrangement joins TRBV5-6 to TRBJ2-7; D is uncertain. The V end lost 2 bases, the J end lost 6 bases, and 12 bases lay between the germline ends. CDR1 and CDR2 from the germline V gene are SGHDT and YYEEEE. The CDR3 covers 13 residues. The CDR3 sequence: CASSFLVEPEQYF. Here the CDR3 DNA reads TGTGCCAGCAGCTTTCTGGTTGAACCCGAGCAGTACTTC.

CDR3 coding DNA: TGCGCCAGCAGCCAAGGCGGACTAGCGGGAGAGACCCAGTACTTC. Translated: CASSQGGLAGETQYF. The chain uses TRBV4-3 and TRBJ2-5; TRBD2 aligns across 11 bases. The CDR3 is 15 residues long. The V gene end was trimmed by 1 base and the J gene end by 4 bases; junction bases not matched to a gene: 2. CDR1 and CDR2 from the germline V gene are LGHNA and YSLEER.

This clone has just one count. Other DNA sequences from this sample encode an identical CDR3 as well. The V gene is TRBV27, the J gene TRBJ2-7; 8 bases fit TRBD1. This CDR3 region has 15 residues. From germline, CDR1 is MNHEY and CDR2 SMNVEV (reference sequence). The J segment lost 2 bases and the V segment lost 0 bases, leaving 3 bases of the junction unmatched. CDR3 loop: CASSLSGTGTYEQYF. Here the CDR3 DNA reads TGTGCCAGCAGTTTATCCGGGACAGGTACCTACGAGCAGTACTTC.

The V call is TRBV7-6, the J call TRBJ2-7; either TRBD1 or TRBD2 may fit D (5 bases each). The V gene lost 1 base and the J gene lost 3 bases, with 10 bases spanning the gap. From germline, CDR1 is SGHVS and CDR2 FNYEAQ. The CDR3 runs to 14 residues. The CDR3 reads CASSLDEGRYEQYF. CDR3 coding DNA: TGTGCCAGCAGCTTAGACGAGGGGCGCTACGAGCAGTACTTC. The variable domain in full, completed from reference TRBV7-6 and TRBJ2-7, reads GAGVSQSPRYKVTKRGQDVALRCDPISGHVSLYWYRQALGQGPEFLTYFNYEAQQDKSGLPNDRFSAERPEGSISTLTIQRTEQRDSAMYRCASSLDEGRYEQYFGPGTRLTVT.

This clone was found a few times. The CDR3 region is CASSPDRVRDQPQHF. The CDR3 DNA reads TGTGCCAGCAGCCCAGACAGGGTAAGGGATCAGCCCCAGCATTTT. The chain combines TRBV28 with TRBJ1-5; 7 positions match TRBD1. This CDR3 contains 15 residues. Germline loops: CDR1 MDHEN, CDR2 SYDVKM. Unmatched junction bases numbered 10, after V lost 6 bases and J lost 5 bases.

This sequence joins TRBV7-6 and TRBJ2-1; TRBD2 matches at 12 bases. Germline CDR1 and CDR2: SGHVS and FNYEAQ. The length of the CDR3 is 17 residues. The junction had 5 bases not matched to a gene; V was cut back by 1 base and J by 4 bases. CDR3 DNA: TGTGCCAGCAGCTTAGGGACTAGCGGGACCACTTACAATGAGCAGTTCTTC. Protein: CASSLGTSGTTYNEQFF.

The chain joins TRBV15 to TRBJ2-7; 12 bases match TRBD2. Germline loops: CDR1 LNHNV, CDR2 YYDKDF (reference sequence). Germline trimming cut 6 bases from V and 4 bases from J; bases unmatched to any gene: 22. The CDR3 totals 20 residues. CDR3 amino acids: CATSKGALAGGSGGWYEQYF. The CDR3 bases are TGTGCCACCAGTAAGGGGGCACTAGCGGGAGGCAGTGGGGGCTGGTACGAGCAGTACTTC.

V usage is TRBV6-6 and J usage is TRBJ2-3, with D possibly TRBD2 on 5 matching bases. From germline, CDR1 is MNHNY and CDR2 SVGAGI (reference sequence). This CDR3 contains 14 residues. V was cut by 2 bases and J by 4 bases, with 10 bases left in between. The CDR3 loop reads CASSYRLAADTQYF. The CDR3 region has the DNA TGTGCCAGCAGTTACCGGCTAGCTGCAGATACGCAGTATTTT.

J is TRBJ2-1 and V is TRBV28; tentatively, D is TRBD2 (6 bases). Trimming took 7 bases from V and 7 from J, leaving 17 bases between them. The CDR3 has 14 amino acids. Germline CDR1 MDHEN, CDR2 SYDVKM. Here the CDR3 reads CASTGTRRLNEQFF. CDR3 nucleotides: TGTGCCAGCACGGGGACTCGCCGACTTAATGAGCAGTTCTTC.

This clone was observed a single time. The CDR3 is CASSQRLTGGYDTQYF. The CDR3 DNA sequence: TGCGCCAGCAGCCAGAGATTGACAGGGGGTTATGATACGCAGTATTTT. The rearrangement uses TRBV4-3 and TRBJ2-3; 9 nucleotides match TRBD1. V lost 3 bases, J lost 6 bases, and 10 bases stayed unmatched. This CDR3 comprises 16 residues. Germline V lookup: CDR1 LGHNA, CDR2 YSLEER.

The chain carries TRBV4-3 and TRBJ2-7; TRBD2 agrees at 7 bases. Germline values: CDR1 LGHNA, CDR2 YSLEER. CDR3 length: 15 residues. V gave up 1 base and J gave up 4 bases; unmatched junction bases: 7. The CDR3 nucleotides are TGCGCCAGCAGCCAAGGTGGGACTATCGGGTACGAGCAGTACTTC. Translated, it gives CASSQGGTIGYEQYF.

V usage is TRBV7-6 and J usage is TRBJ2-1, with TRBD2 matching 11 bases. The ends lost 7 bases at V and 4 bases at J; junction bases unmatched: 9. The CDR3 is 16 residues long. Germline lookup yields CDR1 SGHVS and CDR2 FNYEAQ. The CDR3 bases are TGTGCCAGCAAAAAATTAGCGGGAGGGCTGTACAATGAGCAGTTCTTC. Its protein product is CASKKLAGGLYNEQFF. Drawing the rest from reference TRBV7-6 and TRBJ2-1, the complete variable domain is GAGVSQSPRYKVTKRGQDVALRCDPISGHVSLYWYRQALGQGPEFLTYFNYEAQQDKSGLPNDRFSAERPEGSISTLTIQRTEQRDSAMYRCASKKLAGGLYNEQFFGPGTRLTVL.